Listed below are T cell receptor beta chains from one sample, sequenced in a study of OX40 agonist ivuxolimab in advanced cancers. Data came from immunoSEQ multiplex PCR; TCRdb stores just in-frame clones and leaves some out. The sample comprises approximately 14,000 clones, less than 90% of which are singletons, and about two thirds rests with the top ten. Material: CD4+ or CD8+ T cells sorted from blood, obtained in a trial of the OX40 agonist ivuxolimab. Receptor source: an adult with an advanced solid tumor such as melanoma, head and neck, liver or kidney cancer. CDR3s include the opening cysteine and the closing phenylalanine or tryptophan.

CAWRTRAGGEKLFF	TRBV30	TRBJ1-4
CASSLYGTGSYEQYF	TRBV27	TRBJ2-7
CASSQAKPNSPLHF	TRBV4-3	TRBJ1-6
CAWSGGSSPLHF	TRBV30	TRBJ1-6
CASSIASYNEQFF	TRBV19	TRBJ2-1
CASGFTGELFF	TRBV12-5	TRBJ2-2
CASSSSTSGGAKEQFF	TRBV7-9	TRBJ2-1
CASSASAGGPDTQYF	TRBV6-1	TRBJ2-3
CASSQDGLPDYEQYF	TRBV14	TRBJ2-7
CARETGEGKKLFF	TRBV2	TRBJ1-4
CASSVEGTRVQETQYF	TRBV9	TRBJ2-5
CASRSGTLSYNEQFF	TRBV6-1	TRBJ2-1
CASSPSPGWNYGYTF	TRBV5-5	TRBJ1-2
CASRPGTGGEKLFF	TRBV6-5	TRBJ1-4
CSVEDRGVGANVLTF	TRBV29-1	TRBJ2-6
CASSQDFPGPQYF	TRBV4-3	TRBJ2-4
CASSLTGLREQYF	TRBV7-6	TRBJ2-7
CASSTEGFTGELFF	TRBV5-1	TRBJ2-2
CASSVAGLNNEQFF	TRBV25-1	TRBJ2-1
CASSVGGQNTGELFF	TRBV9	TRBJ2-2
CASSLTTGGYEQYF	TRBV7-8	TRBJ2-7
CASSAEQYF	TRBV2	TRBJ2-7
CASSIGLAGLSDYGYTF	TRBV19	TRBJ1-2
CASSLESSNGANVLTF	TRBV7-2	TRBJ2-6
CASSLLADLYNEQFF	TRBV7-6	TRBJ2-1
CASSQGQGIDTQYF	TRBV4-3	TRBJ2-3
CASSLFAGGPREQFF	TRBV27	TRBJ2-1
CAWWTSGNTGELFF	TRBV30	TRBJ2-2
CASSYLAGGGETQYF	TRBV6-5	TRBJ2-5
CASSQDRVDTGELFF	TRBV6-6	TRBJ2-2
CAWSVSGGYNQPQHF	TRBV30	TRBJ1-5
CASSPRDSQETQYF	TRBV7-9	TRBJ2-5
CASSSQGSYSHEQFF	TRBV6-1	TRBJ2-1
CAWSYGRADTQYF	TRBV30	TRBJ2-3
CASSQDPPGQGNTIYF	TRBV4-3	TRBJ1-3
CASSVAGGGKGETQYF	TRBV9	TRBJ2-5
CASSLPLRLQSRANVLTF	TRBV7-3	TRBJ2-6
CASSFECSGNTIYF	TRBV7-3	TRBJ1-3
CASSATSNNEQFF	TRBV6-4	TRBJ2-1
CASSPGPASYGYTF	TRBV2	TRBJ1-2
CASSEASRRASSYNEQFF	TRBV4-2	TRBJ2-1
CASSFFTGIGYEQYF	TRBV11-3	TRBJ2-7
CASSFAGTAHEQYF	TRBV6-6	TRBJ2-7
CASSSTDRTNTEAFF	TRBV7-9	TRBJ1-1
CATQTGVEQYF	TRBV19	-
CASSPRGAHSYEQYF	TRBV4-2	TRBJ2-7
CAWSSSGNTIYF	TRBV30	TRBJ1-3
CASSISNFGELFF	TRBV19	TRBJ2-2
CASSTGVEFGSPLHF	TRBV21-1	TRBJ1-6
CASRQGGNGYTF	TRBV6-5	TRBJ1-2
CASSQAARREQYF	TRBV4-1	TRBJ2-7
CASRRSGGSKNIQYF	TRBV27	TRBJ2-4
CASSPTDRGRKKLFF	TRBV6-5	TRBJ1-4
CASSITGTSNQPQHF	TRBV19	TRBJ1-5